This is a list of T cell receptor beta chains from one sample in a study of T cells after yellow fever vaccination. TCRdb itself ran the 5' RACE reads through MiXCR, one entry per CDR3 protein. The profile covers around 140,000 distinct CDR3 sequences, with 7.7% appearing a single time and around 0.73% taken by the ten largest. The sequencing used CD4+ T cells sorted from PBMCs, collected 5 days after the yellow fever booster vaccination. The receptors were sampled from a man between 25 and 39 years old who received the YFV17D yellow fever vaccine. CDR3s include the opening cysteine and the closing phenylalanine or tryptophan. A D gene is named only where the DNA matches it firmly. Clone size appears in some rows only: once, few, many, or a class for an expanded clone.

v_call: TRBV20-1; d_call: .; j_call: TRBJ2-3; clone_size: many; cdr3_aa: CSAPLGGTDTQYF; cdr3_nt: TGCAGTGCTCCGCTGGGGGGCACAGATACGCAGTATTTT
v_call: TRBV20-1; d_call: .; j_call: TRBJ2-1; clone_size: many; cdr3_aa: CSARLIDNDNEQFF; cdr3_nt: TGCAGTGCTAGACTAATAGACAACGACAATGAGCAGTTCTTC
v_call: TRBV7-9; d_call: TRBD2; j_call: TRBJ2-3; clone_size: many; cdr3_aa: CASSVSGRRGDTQYF; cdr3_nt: TGTGCCAGCAGCGTTAGCGGGAGGCGTGGAGATACGCAGTATTTT
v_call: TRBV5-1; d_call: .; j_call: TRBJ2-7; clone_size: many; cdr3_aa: CASSLGPTDYEQYF; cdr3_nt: TGCGCCAGCAGCTTGGGACCCACCGACTACGAGCAGTACTTC
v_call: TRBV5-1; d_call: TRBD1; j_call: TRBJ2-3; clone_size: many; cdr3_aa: CASKDRVRTDTQYF; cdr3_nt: TGCGCCAGCAAAGACAGGGTTCGTACAGATACGCAGTATTTT
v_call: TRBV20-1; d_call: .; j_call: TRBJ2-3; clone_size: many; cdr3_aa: CSAGRNSLRYF; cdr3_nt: TGCAGTGCTGGACGTAACTCATTACGGTATTTT
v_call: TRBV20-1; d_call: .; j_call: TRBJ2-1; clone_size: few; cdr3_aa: CSASPQGMGEQFF; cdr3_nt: TGCAGTGCTAGTCCCCAGGGAATGGGTGAGCAGTTCTTC
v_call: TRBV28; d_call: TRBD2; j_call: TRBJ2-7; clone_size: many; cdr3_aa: CASSLWGIGSGGPSYEQYF; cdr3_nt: TGTGCCAGCAGTTTATGGGGGATTGGTTCGGGAGGGCCCTCCTACGAGCAGTACTTC
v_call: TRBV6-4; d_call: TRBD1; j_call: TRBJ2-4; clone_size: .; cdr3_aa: CASSDYDRGFPIAKNIQYF; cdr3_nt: TGTGCCAGCAGTGACTATGACAGGGGGTTTCCGATAGCCAAAAACATTCAGTACTTC
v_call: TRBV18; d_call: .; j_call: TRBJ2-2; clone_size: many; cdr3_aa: CASSPAPQRSNTGELFF; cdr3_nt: TGTGCCAGCTCACCAGCACCACAGAGATCGAACACCGGGGAGCTGTTTTTT
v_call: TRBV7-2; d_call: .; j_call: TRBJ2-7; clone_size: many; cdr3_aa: CASSPNHEQYF; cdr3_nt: TGTGCCAGCAGCCCTAACCACGAGCAGTACTTC
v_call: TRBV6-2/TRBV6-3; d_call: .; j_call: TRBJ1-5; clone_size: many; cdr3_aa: CASSYSEGLASNQPQHF; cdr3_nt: TGTGCCAGCAGTTACTCGGAAGGGCTGGCGAGCAATCAGCCCCAGCATTTT
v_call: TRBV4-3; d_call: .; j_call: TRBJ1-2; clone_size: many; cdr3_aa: CASSGQTYGYTF; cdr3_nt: TGCGCCAGCAGTGGGCAGACCTATGGCTACACCTTC
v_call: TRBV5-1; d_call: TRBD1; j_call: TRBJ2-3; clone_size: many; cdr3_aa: CASSLELGGRATQYF; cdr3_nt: TGCGCCAGCAGCTTGGAGTTAGGGGGCCGGGCTACGCAGTATTTT
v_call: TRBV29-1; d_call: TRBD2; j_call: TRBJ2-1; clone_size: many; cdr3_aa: CSVDDMASGSYEQFF; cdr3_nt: TGCAGCGTTGATGATATGGCTAGCGGGAGTTATGAGCAGTTCTTC
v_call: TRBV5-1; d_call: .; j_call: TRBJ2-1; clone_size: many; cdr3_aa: CASSLVGDRSYNEQFF; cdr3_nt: TGCGCCAGCAGCTTGGTGGGCGACAGATCCTACAATGAGCAGTTCTTC